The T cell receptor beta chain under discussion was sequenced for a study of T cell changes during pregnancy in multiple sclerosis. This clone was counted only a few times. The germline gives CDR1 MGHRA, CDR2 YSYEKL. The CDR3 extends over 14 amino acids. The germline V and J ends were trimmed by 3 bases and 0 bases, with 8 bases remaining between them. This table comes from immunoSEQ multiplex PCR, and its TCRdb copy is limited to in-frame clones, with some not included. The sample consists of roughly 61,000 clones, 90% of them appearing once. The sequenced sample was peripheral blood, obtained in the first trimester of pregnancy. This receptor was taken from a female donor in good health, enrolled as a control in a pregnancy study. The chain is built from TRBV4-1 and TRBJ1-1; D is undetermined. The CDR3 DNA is TGCGCCAGCAGCCACGACATTGTGAACACTGAAGCTTTCTTT. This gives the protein CASSHDIVNTEAFF.